This entry lists 29 T cell receptor beta chains sequenced from one sample in a study of T-cell reconstitution after alpha-beta-depleted transplantation in children. Unique molecular identifiers were incorporated when the TCRbeta library was constructed. TCRdb re-derived calls from the PCR reads in MiXCR, one entry per CDR3 protein. This sample has 700,000 to 950,000 distinct CDR3 sequences, with about 15% found just once. Sequenced material: PBMCs, mostly from graft donor cells, taken 360 days after TCRalphabeta/CD19-depleted stem cell transplant. The receptors here all came from a male patient younger than 18 who had a stem cell transplant for acute lymphoblastic leukemia, so the T cells may come from the graft donor.

This clonotype was observed a handful of times. This chain uses TRBV7-2 with TRBJ2-7; 7 bases match TRBD2. V gave up 3 bases and J gave up 3 bases; unmatched junction bases: 8. The CDR3 is made up of 15 amino acids. Germline loops: CDR1 SGHTA, CDR2 FQGNSA. Here the CDR3 reads CASSFFVASGYEQYF. The CDR3 region has the DNA TGTGCCAGCAGCTTTTTTGTAGCTAGCGGCTACGAGCAGTACTTC.

The chain recombines TRBV12-3 or TRBV12-4 with TRBJ2-7, with TRBD1 as a possible D gene (6 bases). V lost 4 bases to trimming and J lost 0 bases, with 10 bases between them. CDR3 size: 14 residues. The CDR3 DNA is TGTGCCAGCAGTTGGGGGCCCCCCTCCTACGAGCAGTACTTC. Its protein product is CASSWGPPSYEQYF.

V gene TRBV5-5 combines with J gene TRBJ1-2; D not certain. Germline V CDR1 and CDR2: SGHKS, YYEKEE (reference sequence). V was clipped by 3 bases and J by 2 bases, with 11 bases between them. The CDR3 extends over 14 amino acids. CDR3 sequence (DNA): TGTGCCAGCAGCTCACTAGAGGGCAACTATGGCTACACCTTC. Its translation: CASSSLEGNYGYTF.

This clonotype was observed a handful of times. The V gene is TRBV4-1, the J gene TRBJ2-7; tentative D call: TRBD1 (6 bases). CDR3 length: 13 residues. Trimming removed 4 bases from V and 5 bases from J, with 12 bases in between. CDR1 is MGHRA, CDR2 YSYEKL, per germline. Here the CDR3 reads CASSRQERNEQYF. The DNA for the CDR3 is TGCGCCAGCAGCCGACAGGAACGGAACGAGCAGTACTTC.

This clonotype was seen more than once but under ten times. The chain joins TRBV4-1 to TRBJ1-4; tentatively, D is TRBD1 (5 bases). This CDR3 spans 15 amino acids. Germline values: CDR1 MGHRA, CDR2 YSYEKL. The V and J ends lost 3 bases and 2 bases respectively, with 10 bases between them. DNA of the CDR3: TGCGCCAGCAGCCACTGGGGACCCACTAATGAAAAACTGTTTTTT. It specifies CASSHWGPTNEKLFF.

The CDR3 spells CASSTGDRDYAQGLYEQYF. The CDR3, as DNA: TGTGCCAGCAGCACCGGTGACCGGGACTACGCCCAAGGGCTCTACGAGCAGTACTTC. The chain uses TRBV2 and TRBJ2-7; 7 bases are a match to TRBD2. Germline lookup yields CDR1 SNHLY and CDR2 FYNNEI. The CDR3 covers 19 residues. The V gene end was trimmed by 6 bases and the J gene end by 3 bases; junction bases not matched to a gene: 23.

This chain links TRBV4-1 with TRBJ2-7; 7 bases match TRBD1. This CDR3 is built from 17 residues. With 3 bases clipped from V and 2 bases from J, the junction kept 13 bases outside the gene matches. CDR1 is MGHRA, CDR2 YSYEKL, per germline. CDR3 nucleotide sequence: TGCGCCAGCAGCCAGACAGGGACCCGAAGCCTTGCCTACGAGCAGTACTTC. Translated, it gives CASSQTGTRSLAYEQYF.

This clonotype was observed a few times. This sequence joins TRBV27 and TRBJ2-1; no clear D. The CDR3 totals 16 residues. Germline V CDR1 and CDR2: MNHEY, SMNVEV (reference sequence). V gave up 3 bases and J gave up 0 bases, with 12 bases separating them. The CDR3 bases are TGTGCCAGCAGTTTTGGATTCCTAAGCTCCTACAATGAGCAGTTCTTC. Amino acids: CASSFGFLSSYNEQFF.

The J gene is TRBJ1-1, the V gene TRBV4-1; no firm D call. Trimming left V 0 bases short and J 3 bases short, with 8 bases between. CDR1 is MGHRA and CDR2 is YSYEKL in the germline V gene. CDR3 size: 14 residues. CDR3 bases: TGCGCCAGCAGCCAAGATAACATGGACACTGAAGCTTTCTTT. It is translated as CASSQDNMDTEAFF.

This clonotype has more than one count but fewer than ten. The chain recombines TRBV7-2 with TRBJ1-5; D is undetermined. The CDR3 has 13 amino acids. CDR1 and CDR2 from the germline V gene are SGHTA and FQGNSA. The V gene lost 2 bases and the J gene lost 6 bases, with 8 bases spanning the gap. DNA for the CDR3: TGTGCCAGCAGCTTACTTTCCCGTCAGCCCCAGCATTTT. This codes for CASSLLSRQPQHF.

This chain uses TRBV4-1 with TRBJ2-7; 10 bases map to TRBD1. CDR1 and CDR2 from the germline V gene are MGHRA and YSYEKL. With 4 bases clipped from V and 0 bases from J, the junction kept 6 bases outside the gene matches. The CDR3 is 16 amino acids. The CDR3 nucleotides are TGCGCCAGCAGCCCCGACAGGGGGCAGGTCTCCTACGAGCAGTACTTC. This encodes CASSPDRGQVSYEQYF.

This clonotype was detected a few times. The chain recombines TRBV24-1 with TRBJ1-1; D ambiguous. Germline V lookup: CDR1 KGHDR, CDR2 SFDVKD. This CDR3 has 12 amino acids. Trimming shortened V by 4 bases and J by 8 bases, and 10 bases separated the two germline ends. CDR3: CATSDHNREAFF. CDR3 sequence (DNA): TGTGCCACCAGTGACCATAATAGAGAAGCTTTCTTT.

The chain has TRBV18 and TRBJ1-3; no firm D call. The CDR3 is 12 amino acids. V lost 1 base and J lost 4, with 2 bases in between. In germline, CDR1 is KGHSH, CDR2 LQKENI. The CDR3 loop reads CASSPHGNTIYF. CDR3 nucleotides: TGTGCCAGCTCACCACACGGAAACACCATATATTTT. Together with reference TRBV18 and TRBJ1-3, the CDR3 gives the full variable domain: NAGVMQNPRHLVRRRGQEARLRCSPMKGHSHVYWYRQLPEEGLKFMVYLQKENIIDESGMPKERFSAEFPKEGPSILRIQQVVRGDSAAYFCASSPHGNTIYFGEGSWLTVV.

This clonotype was counted a few times. The chain has TRBV7-9 and TRBJ1-1; D is uncertain. Germline V gene lookup returns CDR1 SEHNR and CDR2 FQNEAQ (reference sequence). V lost 1 base, J lost 1 base, and 7 bases lay in between. This CDR3 is built from 14 residues. DNA for the CDR3: TGTGCCAGCAGCTTAGAGTGGTCGAACACTGAAGCTTTCTTT. This codes for CASSLEWSNTEAFF.

This clonotype was detected only a few times. This chain uses TRBV7-9 with TRBJ2-2, with 7 bases aligning to TRBD1. V shed 8 bases, J shed 0 bases, and the junction held 12 bases outside the gene matches. The CDR3 runs to 17 residues. Germline loops: CDR1 SEHNR, CDR2 FQNEAQ (reference sequence). CDR3 coding DNA: TGTGCCAGCCGTCCCAAGGGGGCCCTATCGAACACCGGGGAGCTGTTTTTT. Protein: CASRPKGALSNTGELFF.

This clonotype turned up a few times. The chain uses TRBV12-3 or TRBV12-4 and TRBJ2-5; D gene uncertain. The V end was cut by 7 bases, the J end by 1 base, with 16 bases between. CDR3 length: 15 amino acids. DNA of the CDR3: TGTGCCAGCACCTCTCCCCTACAGCCCCAAGAGACCCAGTACTTC. Its translation is CASTSPLQPQETQYF.

Only a few counts were recorded for this clonotype. The chain uses TRBV7-8 and TRBJ1-1; D gene unclear. The germline CDR1 and CDR2 sequences are SGHVS and FQNEAQ. This CDR3 is built from 15 residues. The V end was cut by 2 bases, the J end by 5 bases, with 15 bases between. The CDR3 protein is CASSLSHLLWTEAFF. CDR3 in DNA: TGTGCCAGCAGCTTATCGCACCTTCTATGGACTGAAGCTTTCTTT.

This chain links TRBV12-3 or TRBV12-4 with TRBJ2-7, with D uncertain. Between the trimmed V and J ends, which lost 0 bases and 2 bases, there was a span of 5 bases. CDR3 length: 13 amino acids. The CDR3 DNA reads as TGTGCCAGCAGTTTAGCCCATGCCTACGAGCAGTACTTC. This encodes CASSLAHAYEQYF.

The genes are TRBV27 and TRBJ1-5; 9 positions match TRBD1. V lost 4 bases and J lost 5; bases outside the gene matches: 3. The CDR3 spans 14 residues. Germline V gives CDR1 MNHEY, CDR2 SMNVEV (reference sequence). CDR3 DNA sequence: TGTGCCAGCAGTTCCCGGGACAGGGATCAGCCCCAGCATTTT. Its protein is CASSSRDRDQPQHF.

V usage is TRBV11-2 and J usage is TRBJ1-1, with D maybe TRBD1 (5 bases). From germline, CDR1 is SGHAT and CDR2 FQNNGV. Trimming cost V 2 bases and J 0 bases, with 7 bases left between them. This CDR3 is 14 amino acids long. The CDR3 DNA is TGTGCCAGCAGCTTACACAGGATGAACACTGAAGCTTTCTTT. Translating it yields CASSLHRMNTEAFF.

The gene calls are TRBV20-1 and TRBJ1-2, with D perhaps matching TRBD1 (6 bases). CDR1 is DFQATT, CDR2 SNEGSKA, per germline (reference sequence). This CDR3 region has 14 residues. CDR3 in DNA: TGCAGCATACCCGGCGGACAGCAGGGTTATGGCTACACCTTC. This sequence encodes CSIPGGQQGYGYTF.

This clonotype was seen ten or more times. The chain recombines TRBV5-1 with TRBJ2-1, with 11 bases that match TRBD2. Germline V gives CDR1 SGHRS, CDR2 YFSETQ. Losses at the gene ends were 0 bases for V and 15 bases for J; bases not matched to a gene: 8. This CDR3 region has 14 residues. The DNA for the CDR3 is TGCGCCAGCAGCTTGGAGGGACTAGCGGTCGCGCTGTTCTTC. Translated: CASSLEGLAVALFF.

The chain has TRBV20-1 and TRBJ2-3, with 9 bases lining up with TRBD2. The CDR3 is 17 residues long. CDR1 DFQATT and CDR2 SNEGSKA come from the germline V gene (reference sequence). V was pared by 6 bases and J by 2 bases, with 15 bases of the junction left unmatched. CDR3 in amino acids: CSALHWTTSGPTDTQYF. CDR3 sequence (DNA): TGCAGTGCCTTGCACTGGACGACTAGCGGCCCCACAGATACGCAGTATTTT.

This clonotype was seen at least ten times. The rearrangement links TRBV5-1 to TRBJ2-7; 8 bases are shared with TRBD2. V was clipped by 4 bases and J by 7 bases; unmatched bases: 13. This CDR3 comprises 15 residues. CDR1 is SGHRS and CDR2 is YFSETQ in the germline V gene. CDR3 sequence (DNA): TGCGCCAGCAGCGTGGGACTAGTGTTAAATGAAGAGCAGTACTTC. It is translated as CASSVGLVLNEEQYF.

V and J are TRBV6-1 and TRBJ1-4; a weak D match, TRBD1 (5 bases). The V end lost 3 bases, the J end lost 7 bases, and 15 bases lay between the germline ends. From germline, CDR1 is MNHNS and CDR2 SASEGT. This CDR3 is 15 amino acids long. The CDR3 spells CASSDQTAASEKLFF. The CDR3 DNA follows: TGTGCCAGCAGTGACCAGACAGCGGCGAGTGAAAAACTGTTTTTT.

This chain uses TRBV25-1 with TRBJ2-1; D possibly matches TRBD1 or TRBD2 (6 bases each). From germline, CDR1 is MGHDK and CDR2 SYGVNS. Trimming removed 3 bases at V and 4 bases at J, with 16 bases between. The CDR3 runs to 16 residues. CDR3 in DNA: TGTGCCAGCAGTGACTATACAGGGAGGAGGTACAATGAGCAGTTCTTC. Protein product: CASSDYTGRRYNEQFF.

This chain uses TRBV10-3 with TRBJ2-2; no firm D call. V was pared by 3 bases and J by 1 base, with 3 bases between. Germline V gives CDR1 ENHRY, CDR2 SYGVKD. The CDR3 has 13 amino acids. CDR3 sequence (DNA): TGTGCCATCAGTGACGGGAACACCGGGGAGCTGTTTTTT. It specifies CAISDGNTGELFF.

The rearrangement joins TRBV27 to TRBJ2-7; the D gene is possibly TRBD2 (6 bases). This CDR3 spans 15 amino acids. Germline CDR1 and CDR2: MNHEY and SMNVEV (reference sequence). V lost 5 bases to trimming and J lost 2 bases, with 16 bases between them. CDR3 residues: CASSLYGEVPYEQYF. As DNA, the CDR3 is TGTGCCAGCAGTCTCTACGGGGAGGTCCCCTACGAGCAGTACTTC.

The V call is TRBV2, the J call TRBJ1-2, with 8 nucleotides matching TRBD1. The CDR3 is made up of 13 amino acids. The trim removed 10 bases at V and 5 bases at J, leaving 9 bases unmatched. Germline CDR1 is SNHLY and CDR2 is FYNNEI. Written as DNA, the CDR3 is TGTGCCACCGGACAGGGAGGATGGTATGGCTACACCTTC. Protein: CATGQGGWYGYTF. The full variable domain, its missing parts supplied by reference TRBV2 and TRBJ1-2, is EPEVTQTPSHQVTQMGQEVILRCVPISNHLYFYWYRQILGQKVEFLVSFYNNEISEKSEIFDDQFSVERPDGSNFTLKIRSTKLEDSAMYFCATGQGGWYGYTFGSGTRLTVV.